Below, 9 T cell receptor beta chains from the same sample are listed, as sequenced in a study of blood T cell repertoires in COVID-19. The repertoire was sequenced with immunoSEQ multiplex PCR; TCRdb's copy has only in-frame clones and lacks some. Of some 130,000 clones in the sample, more than 60% are singletons; the top ten hold 10% to 15%. Specimen: peripheral blood. These receptors all come from a man older than 75 with acute or convalescent COVID-19.

The gene calls are TRBV18 and TRBJ1-3, with D perhaps matching TRBD1 (5 bases). The V gene lost 1 base and the J gene lost 0 bases, with 13 bases spanning the gap. This CDR3 is 17 amino acids long. Germline loops: CDR1 KGHSH, CDR2 LQKENI. The CDR3 DNA reads TGTGCCAGCTCACCACAGGCAGGGAAGGCCTCTGGAAACACCATATATTTT. Translating gives CASSPQAGKASGNTIYF.

This sequence joins TRBV11-3 and TRBJ1-1; TRBD1 aligns across 7 bases. The V segment lost 1 base and the J segment 11 bases; nucleotides outside the gene matches: 7. The CDR3 covers 13 residues. Germline CDR1 and CDR2: SGHNT and YENEEA. The chain's CDR3 is CASSLGVQGSAFF. DNA for the CDR3: TGTGCCAGCAGCTTAGGAGTACAGGGGAGCGCTTTCTTT. The full variable domain, completed using reference TRBV11-3 and TRBJ1-1, is EAGVVQSPRYKIIEKKQPVAFWCNPISGHNTLYWYLQNLGQGPELLIRYENEEAVDDSQLPKDRFSAERLKGVDSTLKIQPAELGDSAVYLCASSLGVQGSAFFGQGTRLTVV.

This chain joins TRBV18 and TRBJ1-3; possibly TRBD1 for D (5 bases). V lost 3 bases and J 5 bases, leaving 11 bases between the germline ends. Germline CDR1 KGHSH, CDR2 LQKENI. The CDR3 has 14 residues. CDR3 protein: CASSPGQGRNTIYF. In DNA form, the CDR3 reads TGTGCCAGCTCACCCGGCCAGGGAAGAAACACCATATATTTT.

V usage is TRBV6-2 or TRBV6-3 and J usage is TRBJ2-2; D unresolved. Trimming took 4 bases from V and 0 from J, leaving 9 bases between them. The CDR3 is 15 amino acids. Germline V gene lookup returns CDR1 MNHEY and CDR2 SVGEGT. CDR3 residues: CASSSLPANTGELFF. CDR3 in DNA: TGTGCCAGCAGTTCCCTCCCCGCGAACACCGGGGAGCTGTTTTTT.

This chain joins TRBV7-9 and TRBJ2-3; 9 bases fit TRBD1. J lost 0 bases, V lost 5 bases, and 9 bases had no gene match. Germline values: CDR1 SEHNR, CDR2 FQNEAQ (reference sequence). The CDR3 length is 17 residues. CDR3 sequence reads: CASSATGQGLSTDTQYF. The CDR3 coding sequence is TGTGCCAGCAGCGCCACGGGACAGGGCCTTAGCACAGATACGCAGTATTTT.

The V and J genes are TRBV4-1 and TRBJ1-4, with D hard to call. V lost 1 base, J lost 11 bases, and 5 bases lay in between. The CDR3 length is 11 residues. Germline-derived CDR1 and CDR2 are MGHRA and YSYEKL. CDR3 in DNA: TGCGCCAGCAGCCAAGCCGGTAAACTGTTTTTT. Amino acids: CASSQAGKLFF.

The rearrangement joins TRBV5-1 to TRBJ1-3; D unresolved. CDR1 and CDR2 (germline): SGHRS, YFSETQ. The CDR3 totals 14 residues. V shed 7 bases and J shed 1 base, with 12 bases lying between them. The CDR3, as DNA: TGCGCCAGCTCTCCGGGTCTTTCTGGAAACACCATATATTTT. Translated, it gives CASSPGLSGNTIYF. Looking up the rest from reference TRBV5-1 and TRBJ1-3 gives the full variable domain: KAGVTQTPRYLIKTRGQQVTLSCSPISGHRSVSWYQQTPGQGLQFLFEYFSETQRNKGNFPGRFSGRQFSNSRSEMNVSTLELGDSALYLCASSPGLSGNTIYFGEGSWLTVV.

CDR3 residues: CATSRDPGQSNSPLHF. CDR3 in DNA: TGTGCCACCAGCAGAGATCCCGGACAGTCTAATTCACCCCTCCACTTT. The V gene is TRBV15, the J gene TRBJ1-6; D perhaps matches TRBD1 (6 bases). The CDR3 is 16 amino acids. Germline V lookup: CDR1 LNHNV, CDR2 YYDKDF (reference sequence). The V end was cut by 0 bases, the J end by 6 bases, with 12 bases between.

In its sample, this clone ranks as medium-sized. The chain recombines TRBV20-1 with TRBJ1-5, with D maybe TRBD1 (5 bases). Germline V lookup: CDR1 DFQATT, CDR2 SNEGSKA (reference sequence). V lost 3 bases to trimming and J lost 6 bases, with 12 bases between them. The CDR3 has 13 amino acids. Here the CDR3 DNA reads TGCAGTGCTAGTCCAGGGATTCGTCAGCCCCAGCATTTT. Translating gives CSASPGIRQPQHF.